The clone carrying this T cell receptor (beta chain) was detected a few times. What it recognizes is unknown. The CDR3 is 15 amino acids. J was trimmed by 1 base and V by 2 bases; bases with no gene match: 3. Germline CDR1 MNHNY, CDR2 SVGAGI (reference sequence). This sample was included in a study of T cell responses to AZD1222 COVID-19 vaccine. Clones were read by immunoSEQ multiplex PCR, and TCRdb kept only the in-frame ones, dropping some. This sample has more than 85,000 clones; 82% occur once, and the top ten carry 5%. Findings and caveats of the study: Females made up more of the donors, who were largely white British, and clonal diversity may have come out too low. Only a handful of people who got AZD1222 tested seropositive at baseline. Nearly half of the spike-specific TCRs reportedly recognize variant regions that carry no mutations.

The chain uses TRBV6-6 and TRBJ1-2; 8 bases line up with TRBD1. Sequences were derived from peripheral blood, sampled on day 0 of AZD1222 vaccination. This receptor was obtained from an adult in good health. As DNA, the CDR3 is TGTGCCAGCAGTTACCCGGGGACAGGTAACTATGGCTACACCTTC. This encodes CASSYPGTGNYGYTF.